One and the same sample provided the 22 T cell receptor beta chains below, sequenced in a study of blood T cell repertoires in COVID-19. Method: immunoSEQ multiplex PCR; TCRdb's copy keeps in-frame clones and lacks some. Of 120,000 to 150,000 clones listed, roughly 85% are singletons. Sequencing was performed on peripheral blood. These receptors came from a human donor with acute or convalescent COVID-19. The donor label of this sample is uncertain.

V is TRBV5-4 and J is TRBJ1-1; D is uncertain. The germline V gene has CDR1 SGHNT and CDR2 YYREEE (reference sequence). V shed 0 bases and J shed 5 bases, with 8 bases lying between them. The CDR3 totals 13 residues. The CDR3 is CASSLVAGTEAFF. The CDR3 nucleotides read TGTGCCAGCAGCTTGGTGGCAGGAACTGAAGCTTTCTTT.

CDR3 nucleotide sequence: TGTGCCACCAGCAGGACGACAGGGGGCAGTGAAAAACTGTTTTTT. Translation gives CATSRTTGGSEKLFF. The V call is TRBV15, the J call TRBJ1-4, with 10 bases matching TRBD1. Germline V gives CDR1 LNHNV, CDR2 YYDKDF (reference sequence). CDR3 length equals 15 residues. V shed 3 bases, J shed 7 bases, and the junction held 5 bases outside the gene matches.

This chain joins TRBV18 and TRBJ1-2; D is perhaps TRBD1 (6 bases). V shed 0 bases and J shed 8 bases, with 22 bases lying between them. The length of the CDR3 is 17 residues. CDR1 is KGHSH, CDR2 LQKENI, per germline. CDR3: CASSPPSIDRQASGYTF. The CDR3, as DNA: TGTGCCAGCTCACCACCTTCTATTGACAGGCAGGCCTCGGGCTACACCTTC.

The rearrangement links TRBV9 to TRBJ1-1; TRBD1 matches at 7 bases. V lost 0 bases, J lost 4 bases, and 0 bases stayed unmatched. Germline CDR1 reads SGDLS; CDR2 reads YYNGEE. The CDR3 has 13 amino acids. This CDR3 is CASSVGQGTEAFF. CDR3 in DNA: TGTGCCAGCAGCGTAGGACAGGGCACTGAAGCTTTCTTT. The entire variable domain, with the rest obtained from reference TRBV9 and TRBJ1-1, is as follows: DSGVTQTPKHLITATGQRVTLRCSPRSGDLSVYWYQQSLDQGLQFLIQYYNGEERAKGNILERFSAQQFPDLHSELNLSSLELGDSALYFCASSVGQGTEAFFGQGTRLTVV.

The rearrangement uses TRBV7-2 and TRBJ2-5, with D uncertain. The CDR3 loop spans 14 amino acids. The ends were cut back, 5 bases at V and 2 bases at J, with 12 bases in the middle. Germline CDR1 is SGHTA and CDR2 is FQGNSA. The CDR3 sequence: CASSKNSNQETQYF. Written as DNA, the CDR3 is TGTGCCAGCAGCAAAAACAGTAATCAAGAGACCCAGTACTTC.

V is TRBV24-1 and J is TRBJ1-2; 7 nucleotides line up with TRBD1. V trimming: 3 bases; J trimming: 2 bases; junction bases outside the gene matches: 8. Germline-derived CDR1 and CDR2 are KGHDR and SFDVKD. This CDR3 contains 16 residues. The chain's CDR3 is CATSDPGQVGNYGYTF. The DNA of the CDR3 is TGTGCCACCAGTGATCCTGGACAGGTCGGAAACTATGGCTACACCTTC.

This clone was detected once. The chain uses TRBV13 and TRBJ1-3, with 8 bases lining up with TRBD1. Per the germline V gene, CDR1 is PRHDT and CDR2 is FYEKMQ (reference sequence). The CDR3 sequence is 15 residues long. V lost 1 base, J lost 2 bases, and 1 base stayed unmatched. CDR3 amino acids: CASSLARGPGNTIYF. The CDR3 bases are TGTGCCAGCAGCTTAGCCAGGGGGCCTGGAAACACCATATATTTT.

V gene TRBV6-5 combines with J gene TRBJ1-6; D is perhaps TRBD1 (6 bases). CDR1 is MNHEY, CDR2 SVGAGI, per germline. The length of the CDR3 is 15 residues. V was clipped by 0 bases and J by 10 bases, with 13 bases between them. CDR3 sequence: CASSYSIQGRSPLHF. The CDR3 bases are TGTGCCAGCAGTTACTCGATCCAGGGGAGATCACCCCTCCACTTT.

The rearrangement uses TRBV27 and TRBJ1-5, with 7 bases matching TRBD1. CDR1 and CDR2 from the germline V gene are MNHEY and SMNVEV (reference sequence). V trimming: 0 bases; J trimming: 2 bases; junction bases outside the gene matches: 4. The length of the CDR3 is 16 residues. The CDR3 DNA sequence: TGTGCCAGCAGTTTATCGAAGGGGGCGGGCAATCAGCCCCAGCATTTT. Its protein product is CASSLSKGAGNQPQHF.

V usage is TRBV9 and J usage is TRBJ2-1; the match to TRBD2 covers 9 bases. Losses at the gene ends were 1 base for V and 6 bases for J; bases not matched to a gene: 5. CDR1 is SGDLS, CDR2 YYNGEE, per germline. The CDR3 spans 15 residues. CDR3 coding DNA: TGTGCCAGCAGCGTACGTAGCGGGAGTGGCAATGAGCAGTTCTTC. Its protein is CASSVRSGSGNEQFF.

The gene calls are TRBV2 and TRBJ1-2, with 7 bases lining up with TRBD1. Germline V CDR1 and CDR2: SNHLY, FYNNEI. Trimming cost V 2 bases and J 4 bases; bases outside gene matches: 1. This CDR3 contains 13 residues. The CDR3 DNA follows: TGTGCCAGCAGTGAAACAGGGGTCTATGGCTACACCTTC. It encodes CASSETGVYGYTF.

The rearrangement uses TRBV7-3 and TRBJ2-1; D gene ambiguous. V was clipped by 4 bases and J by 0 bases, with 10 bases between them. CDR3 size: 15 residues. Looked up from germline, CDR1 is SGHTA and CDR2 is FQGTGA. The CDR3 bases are TGTGCCAGCAGCTCCCACTTTAGCTCCTACAATGAGCAGTTCTTC. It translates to CASSSHFSSYNEQFF.

In nucleotides, the CDR3 is TGCGCCAGCAGTCAAAAGTCCCCCCCAGGGACAGGTAGCTATGGCTACACCTTC. Protein sequence: CASSQKSPPGTGSYGYTF. V is TRBV23-1 and J is TRBJ1-2; 8 positions agree with TRBD1. TRBV23-1 is marked as an open reading frame, function uncertain. The CDR3 has 18 residues. The V gene end was trimmed by 2 bases and the J gene end by 4 bases; junction bases not matched to a gene: 15.

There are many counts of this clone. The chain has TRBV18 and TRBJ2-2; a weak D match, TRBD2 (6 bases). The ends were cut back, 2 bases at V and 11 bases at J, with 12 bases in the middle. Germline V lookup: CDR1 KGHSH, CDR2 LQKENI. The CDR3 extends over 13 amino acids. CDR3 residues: CASSPLQGGELFF. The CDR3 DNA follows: TGTGCCAGCTCACCATTGCAGGGAGGAGAGCTGTTTTTT.

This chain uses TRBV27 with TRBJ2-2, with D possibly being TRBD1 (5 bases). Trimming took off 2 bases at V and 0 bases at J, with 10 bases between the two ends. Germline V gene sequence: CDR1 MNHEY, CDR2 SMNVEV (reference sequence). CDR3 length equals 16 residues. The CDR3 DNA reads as TGTGCCAGCAGTTTACTGACAGTCGCGAACACCGGGGAGCTGTTTTTT. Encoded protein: CASSLLTVANTGELFF.

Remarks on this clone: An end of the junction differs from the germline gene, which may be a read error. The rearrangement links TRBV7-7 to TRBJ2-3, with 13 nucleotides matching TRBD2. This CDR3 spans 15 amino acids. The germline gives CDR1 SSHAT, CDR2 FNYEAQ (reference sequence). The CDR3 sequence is CASSPGTSGDDTQYF. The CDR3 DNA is TGTGCTAGCAGCCCCGGGACTAGCGGGGATGATACGCAGTATTTT.

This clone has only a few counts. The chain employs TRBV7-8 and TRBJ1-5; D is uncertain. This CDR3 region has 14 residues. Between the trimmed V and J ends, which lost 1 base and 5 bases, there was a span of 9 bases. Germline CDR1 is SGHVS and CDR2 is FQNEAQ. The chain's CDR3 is CASSLESVHQPQHF. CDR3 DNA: TGTGCCAGCAGCTTAGAGTCAGTTCATCAGCCCCAGCATTTT.

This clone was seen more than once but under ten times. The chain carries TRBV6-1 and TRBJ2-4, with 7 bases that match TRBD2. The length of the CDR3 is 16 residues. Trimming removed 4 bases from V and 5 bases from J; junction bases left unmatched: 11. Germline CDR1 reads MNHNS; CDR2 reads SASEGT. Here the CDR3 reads CASSGGGQQVQNIQYF. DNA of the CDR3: TGTGCCAGCAGTGGGGGGGGTCAACAGGTCCAAAACATTCAGTACTTC.

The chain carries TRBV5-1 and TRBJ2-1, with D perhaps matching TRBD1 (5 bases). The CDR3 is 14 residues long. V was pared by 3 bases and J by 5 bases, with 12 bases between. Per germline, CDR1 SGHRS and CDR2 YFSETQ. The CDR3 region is CASSYRTTNNEQFF. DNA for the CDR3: TGCGCCAGCAGCTACCGGACAACCAACAATGAGCAGTTCTTC.

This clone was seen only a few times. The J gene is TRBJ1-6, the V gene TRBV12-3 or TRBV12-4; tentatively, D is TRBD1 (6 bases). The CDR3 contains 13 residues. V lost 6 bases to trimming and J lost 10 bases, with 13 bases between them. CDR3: CASSRGGESPLHF. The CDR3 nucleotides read TGTGCCAGCAGCCGTGGGGGCGAGTCACCCCTCCACTTT.

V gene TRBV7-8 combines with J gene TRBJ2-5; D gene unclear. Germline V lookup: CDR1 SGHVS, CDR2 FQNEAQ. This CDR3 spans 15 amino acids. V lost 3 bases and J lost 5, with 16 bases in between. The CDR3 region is CASSFESGVWETQYF. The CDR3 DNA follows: TGTGCCAGCAGCTTTGAGAGTGGTGTGTGGGAGACCCAGTACTTC.

CDR3 region: CASSYGQGWNEQYF. DNA of the CDR3: TGTGCCAGCAGTTATGGACAGGGGTGGAACGAGCAGTACTTC. The chain employs TRBV28 and TRBJ2-7; 9 bases are shared with TRBD1. V shed 4 bases and J 5 bases; nucleotides not matched to a gene: 6. The CDR3 loop spans 14 amino acids. Germline CDR1 and CDR2: MDHEN and SYDVKM.